The 25 T cell receptor beta chains presented below share a single source sample, sequenced in a study of cytomegalovirus exposure and HLA in healthy donors. Researchers ran the PCR with 60 Vbeta and 13 Jbeta primers. Libraries were prepared by immunoSEQ multiplex PCR; TCRdb keeps only in-frame clonotypes and omits some of them. Of around 98,000 clones listed, about two thirds are singletons. The sequenced sample was PBMCs. The receptor source for this set is a female donor in good health and CMV-seronegative.

This chain joins TRBV28 and TRBJ2-3, with 10 bases that match TRBD2. The V gene's germline CDR1 is MDHEN and CDR2 SYDVKM. This CDR3 is 16 amino acids long. The trim removed 5 bases at V and 4 bases at J, leaving 9 bases unmatched. CDR3 sequence: CASSPKTSGYADTQYF. CDR3 sequence (DNA): TGTGCCAGCAGTCCCAAGACTAGCGGGTACGCAGATACGCAGTATTTT.

J is TRBJ1-2 and V is TRBV10-3; 7 bases are shared with TRBD1. The CDR3 is 14 residues long. Losses at the gene ends were 2 bases for V and 0 bases for J; bases not matched to a gene: 0. Germline CDR1 and CDR2: ENHRY and SYGVKD. CDR3 sequence (DNA): TGTGCCATCAGTGAGCAGGGGGCTAACTATGGCTACACCTTC. Translated, it gives CAISEQGANYGYTF.

The table lists this clone with a count of one. V and J are TRBV4-1 and TRBJ1-3, with a possible D match to TRBD1 (6 bases). V gave up 1 base and J gave up 4 bases, with 11 bases separating them. The CDR3 runs to 15 residues. Looked up from germline, CDR1 is MGHRA and CDR2 is YSYEKL. CDR3 amino acids: CASSQVGTTGNTIYF. For the CDR3, the DNA is TGCGCCAGCAGCCAAGTAGGGACAACCGGAAACACCATATATTTT.

The genes are TRBV6-5 and TRBJ2-1, with a weak D call TRBD2 (6 bases). V lost 2 bases, J lost 10 bases, and 12 bases lay in between. Germline CDR1 is MNHEY and CDR2 is SVGAGI. The CDR3 length is 13 residues. CDR3 residues: CASSYAWGREQFF. CDR3 sequence (DNA): TGTGCCAGCAGTTACGCGTGGGGGAGGGAGCAGTTCTTC.

This clone was seen only a few times. The genes are TRBV7-6 and TRBJ2-7, with D possibly matching TRBD2 (7 bases). Trimming shortened V by 3 bases and J by 2 bases, and 17 bases separated the two germline ends. The length of the CDR3 is 16 residues. Germline assignment: CDR1 SGHVS and CDR2 FNYEAQ. The DNA for the CDR3 is TGTGCCAGCAGCTTTAGGGGGGGCAGGGCCCCCTACGAGCAGTACTTC. This sequence encodes CASSFRGGRAPYEQYF.

This clone was counted a single time. The chain is built from TRBV9 and TRBJ1-1; D possibly corresponds to TRBD1 (6 bases). V lost 4 bases and J lost 4, with 23 bases in between. Germline CDR1 and CDR2: SGDLS and YYNGEE. The CDR3 is made up of 17 amino acids. CDR3 protein: CASSPSEGEGIGTEAFF. In nucleotides, the CDR3 is TGTGCCAGCAGCCCCTCCGAGGGGGAGGGTATAGGCACTGAAGCTTTCTTT.

This clone was recorded a few times. This chain links TRBV5-6 with TRBJ2-7; 7 positions agree with TRBD1. The CDR3 covers 13 residues. Germline trimming cut 1 base from V and 6 bases from J; bases unmatched to any gene: 4. Per germline, CDR1 SGHDT and CDR2 YYEEEE. In DNA, the CDR3 is TGTGCCAGCAGCTTGCAGGGGGTGGCCGAGCAGTACTTC. The encoded protein is CASSLQGVAEQYF.

Only a few counts were recorded for this clone. The chain has TRBV6-1 and TRBJ2-6; D is perhaps TRBD1 (6 bases). Trimming took 2 bases from V and 4 from J, leaving 12 bases between them. The length of the CDR3 is 16 residues. Germline V gene sequence: CDR1 MNHNS, CDR2 SASEGT. CDR3 loop: CASSEQGMAGANVLTF. The CDR3, as DNA: TGTGCCAGCAGTGAACAGGGGATGGCCGGGGCCAACGTCCTGACTTTC.

The genes are TRBV25-1 and TRBJ2-1; 8 bases match TRBD1. Germline V gene data show CDR1 as MGHDK and CDR2 as SYGVNS. J lost 1 base, V lost 0 bases, and 8 bases had no gene match. The CDR3 is 18 residues long. CDR3 nucleotide sequence: TGTGCCAGCAGTGAATATCGGCGGACAGGGAAGTCCTACAATGAGCAGTTCTTC. Residues: CASSEYRRTGKSYNEQFF.

The chain couples TRBV6-6 to TRBJ1-5; no firm D call. V lost 2 bases to trimming and J lost 5 bases, with 10 bases between them. CDR1 MNHNY and CDR2 SVGAGI come from the germline V gene (reference sequence). The CDR3 has 14 residues. The CDR3: CASSYNMGHQPQHF. The CDR3 DNA sequence: TGTGCCAGCAGTTACAACATGGGCCATCAGCCCCAGCATTTT.

The rearrangement joins TRBV5-6 to TRBJ2-3, with 8 bases that match TRBD1. The V gene's germline CDR1 is SGHDT and CDR2 YYEEEE. V lost 3 bases and J lost 6; bases outside the gene matches: 3. This CDR3 is built from 13 residues. The CDR3 coding sequence is TGTGCCAGCAGCTCGACAGGGGCCGATACGCAGTATTTT. This sequence encodes CASSSTGADTQYF.

The chain recombines TRBV21-1 with TRBJ1-1; the tabulated D call, TRBD1, remains unverified against the DNA. TRBV21-1 has pseudogene status. The CDR3 loop spans 17 amino acids. In nucleotides, the CDR3 is TGTGCCAGCAGCACAAGGGGGACAGGGTCGTTAAACACTGAAGCTTTCTTT. Its translation: CASSTRGTGSLNTEAFF.

This chain connects TRBV2 to TRBJ1-2, with a tentative D call TRBD1 (6 bases). The CDR3 spans 13 residues. Trimming cost V 2 bases and J 7 bases, with 11 bases left between them. Germline CDR1 is SNHLY and CDR2 is FYNNEI. CDR3: CASSERPGVGYTF. CDR3 DNA: TGTGCCAGCAGTGAAAGGCCAGGGGTTGGCTACACCTTC.

This clone was recorded only once. The CDR3 DNA reads as TGCGCCAGCAGCGCTCAGGGGGCTGGGGCCAACGTCCTGACTTTC. Translated: CASSAQGAGANVLTF. The V gene is TRBV5-1, the J gene TRBJ2-6; 7 positions match TRBD1. The CDR3 is 15 residues long. Germline trimming cut 4 bases from V and 2 bases from J; bases unmatched to any gene: 3. Germline values: CDR1 SGHRS, CDR2 YFSETQ.

This clone was recorded once. The chain combines TRBV7-2 with TRBJ2-3; possibly TRBD1 for D (5 bases). Trimming removed 0 bases from V and 2 bases from J, with 9 bases in between. The CDR3 spans 15 residues. CDR1 and CDR2 (germline): SGHTA, FQGNSA. For the CDR3, the DNA is TGTGCCAGCAGCTTAGCGCAGGGTCACACAGATACGCAGTATTTT. Translating it yields CASSLAQGHTDTQYF.

This chain uses TRBV6-6 with TRBJ1-1; a possible D gene is TRBD1 (6 bases). Looked up from germline, CDR1 is MNHNY and CDR2 is SVGAGI (reference sequence). The CDR3 extends over 15 amino acids. Trimming removed 2 bases at V and 0 bases at J, with 10 bases between. The CDR3 spells CASSYGGSLNTEAFF. Here the CDR3 DNA reads TGTGCCAGCAGTTACGGGGGCAGTTTGAACACTGAAGCTTTCTTT.

This sequence joins TRBV28 and TRBJ1-4; 8 bases match TRBD1. The CDR3 covers 14 residues. V trimming: 6 bases; J trimming: 8 bases; junction bases outside the gene matches: 8. CDR1 and CDR2 from the germline V gene are MDHEN and SYDVKM. The CDR3 is CASRDRGWLEKLFF. The CDR3 DNA follows: TGTGCCAGCAGAGACAGGGGTTGGCTAGAAAAACTGTTTTTT.

The V call is TRBV6-1, the J call TRBJ2-7, with 8 bases identical to TRBD1. Per the germline V gene, CDR1 is MNHNS and CDR2 is SASEGT. There are 13 residues in the CDR3. V lost 6 bases and J lost 2; bases outside the gene matches: 3. The DNA for the CDR3 is TGTGCCAGCAGGACAGGGGTGGCCTACGAGCAGTACTTC. Protein sequence: CASRTGVAYEQYF.

V and J are TRBV5-1 and TRBJ2-4, with 7 bases that match TRBD2. The CDR3 runs to 13 residues. With 8 bases clipped from V and 5 bases from J, the junction kept 7 bases outside the gene matches. The germline V gene has CDR1 SGHRS and CDR2 YFSETQ. In DNA, the CDR3 is TGCGCCAGTGACGCTAGCGGAGAAAACATTCAGTACTTC. Protein: CASDASGENIQYF.

V usage is TRBV2 and J usage is TRBJ2-7; a possible D gene is TRBD2 (5 bases). This CDR3 contains 13 residues. V was pared by 8 bases and J by 2 bases, with 13 bases between. Looked up from germline, CDR1 is SNHLY and CDR2 is FYNNEI. The CDR3: CASRGYYPYEQYF. The CDR3 DNA is TGTGCCAGCCGGGGATATTACCCCTACGAGCAGTACTTC.

As for this clone: A read error is possible here, since a much larger clone lies one base away. The rearrangement links TRBV9 to TRBJ2-7; 7 bases are a match to TRBD1. CDR1 and CDR2 from the germline V gene are SGDLS and YYNGEE. Trimming removed 3 bases from V and 3 bases from J; junction bases left unmatched: 3. This CDR3 spans 13 amino acids. CDR3 nucleotide sequence: TGTGCCAGCAGCGCCCGGGACAGCTACGAGCAGTACTTC. Translated: CASSARDSYEQYF.

The chain carries TRBV5-4 and TRBJ2-5, with TRBD2 matching 14 bases. CDR1 is SGHNT and CDR2 is YYREEE in the germline V gene (reference sequence). J gave up 2 bases and V 0 bases, and 9 bases lay outside the gene matches. This CDR3 has 19 amino acids. CDR3 residues: CASSLAMTSGGAEQETQYF. CDR3 DNA sequence: TGTGCCAGCAGCTTGGCCATGACTAGCGGGGGGGCTGAACAAGAGACCCAGTACTTC.

The chain uses TRBV18 and TRBJ1-1, with 7 bases identical to TRBD1. The ends lost 3 bases at V and 4 bases at J; junction bases unmatched: 5. The CDR3 spans 14 residues. Germline CDR1 reads KGHSH; CDR2 reads LQKENI. This CDR3 is CASSPQGEGTEAFF. The CDR3 bases are TGTGCCAGCTCACCGCAGGGGGAAGGCACTGAAGCTTTCTTT.

The genes are TRBV28 and TRBJ2-4, with D perhaps TRBD2 (5 bases). Germline V lookup: CDR1 MDHEN, CDR2 SYDVKM. There are 11 residues in the CDR3. Trimming took 8 bases from V and 3 from J, leaving 5 bases between them. Here the CDR3 reads CASRDKNIQYF. CDR3 nucleotides: TGTGCCAGCCGGGACAAAAACATTCAGTACTTC.

This clone was observed a handful of times. The V gene is TRBV4-3, the J gene TRBJ2-3, with 7 bases matching TRBD1. J lost 0 bases, V lost 1 base, and 4 bases had no gene match. The germline CDR1 and CDR2 sequences are LGHNA and YSLEER. The CDR3 extends over 16 amino acids. The CDR3, as DNA: TGCGCCAGCAGCCAAGCGGACAGGACTAGCACAGATACGCAGTATTTT. This encodes CASSQADRTSTDTQYF.